This T cell receptor (beta chain) was found in a study of T cells in Graves' hyperthyroidism and ophthalmopathy. Germline CDR1 reads SNHLY; CDR2 reads FYNNEI. This CDR3 comprises 11 residues. Trimming took 6 bases from V and 7 from J, leaving 9 bases between them. TCR beta CDR3 regions were amplified from RNA. The TCR CDR3 was amplified in a first-round RT-PCR using the HTBI primer set. Via MiXCR, TCRdb re-called the multiplex PCR reads, giving one row per CDR3 protein. The table shows 700,000 or so distinct CDR3 sequences, with about 15% occurring only once. By frequency in the sample, this clonotype is medium-sized (0.01 to 0.1%). Orbital computed tomography, thyroid ultrasound, serum thyroxine and TRAb, and clinical symptoms together informed the diagnoses.

The genes are TRBV2 and TRBJ2-5; D not certain. This receptor was taken from a woman aged 50 to 60 with Graves' ophthalmopathy. Sequencing used blood. The CDR3 loop reads CASRRELTQYF. CDR3 bases: TGTGCCAGCAGGAGAGAGTTGACCCAGTACTTC.